This is a list of T cell receptor beta chains from one sample in a study of blood T cells in healthy people across ages. Each CDR3 protein gets one entry after TCRdb re-called the 5' RACE reads with MiXCR. This table holds approximately 600,000 distinct CDR3 sequences, 58% found once. Material: blood. The receptors derive from a man aged 60 to 75 in good health. Both conserved end residues are part of each CDR3.

v_gene	len	j_gene	CDR3aa
TRBV6-1	12	TRBJ1-2	CASSEGGFGYTF
TRBV28	14	TRBJ1-4	CASSSPGRDEKLFF
TRBV7-2	13	TRBJ2-1	CASSVPSRDEQFF
TRBV5-1	13	TRBJ1-2	CASSLWVNYGYTF
TRBV27	13	TRBJ1-1	CASYREDNTEAFF
TRBV25-1	12	TRBJ2-3	CASSLTGNTQYF
TRBV6-6	16	-	CASSYRDRGGYYEQYF
TRBV24-1	15	TRBJ2-1	CATSLGRGRDNEQFF
TRBV4-1	17	TRBJ2-5	CASSHFRDRETQETQYF
TRBV11-2	15	TRBJ1-4	CASSLDRGSNEKLFF
TRBV7-9	14	TRBJ2-5	CASSPMGGAETQYF
TRBV25-1	14	TRBJ1-1	CASRQTGFDTEAFF
TRBV10-3	15	TRBJ2-3	CAIRGLAGATDTQYF
TRBV11-2	15	TRBJ2-5	CASRPLRGAQETQYF
TRBV2	14	TRBJ1-5	CASNTGSAGAPQHF
TRBV21-1	15	TRBJ2-7	CASSKAGADPYEQYF